The 23 T cell receptor beta chains listed next were all sequenced from one sample in a study of blood T cell repertoires in COVID-19. Sequencing used immunoSEQ multiplex PCR; TCRdb keeps in-frame clones, though not all of them. The table records roughly 520,000 clones, approximately 87% of them present only once. The sequencing input was PBMCs or T cells enriched from blood (not recorded which). The receptors were sampled from a woman in her forties who had recovered from COVID-19.

Of note for this clone: The same CDR3 is also encoded by other DNA sequences in this sample. The genes are TRBV19 and TRBJ1-1; 7 bases map to TRBD1. V lost 3 bases to trimming and J lost 5 bases; unmatched junction nucleotides: 3. The CDR3 sequence is 13 residues long. CDR1 is LNHDA and CDR2 is SQIVND in the germline V gene (reference sequence). Here the CDR3 reads CASSIDRDTEAFF. For the CDR3, the DNA is TGTGCCAGTAGTATTGACAGGGATACTGAAGCTTTCTTT.

V gene TRBV18 combines with J gene TRBJ2-2; 7 bases line up with TRBD2. In germline, CDR1 is KGHSH, CDR2 LQKENI. V trimming: 4 bases; J trimming: 2 bases; junction bases outside the gene matches: 7. The CDR3 runs 16 residues. The chain's CDR3 is CASSLAGGGNTGELFF. The CDR3, as DNA: TGTGCCAGCTCACTGGCAGGCGGGGGAAACACCGGGGAGCTGTTTTTT.

The chain links TRBV3-1 (or the pseudogene TRBV3-2) to TRBJ1-1, with a possible D match to TRBD1 (5 bases). The V gene lost 1 base and the J gene lost 10 bases, with 13 bases spanning the gap. CDR3 length: 13 residues. From germline, CDR1 is LGHDT and CDR2 YNNKEL (reference sequence). CDR3 region: CASSQGGESGAFF. The CDR3 DNA is TGTGCCAGCAGCCAAGGGGGGGAGAGCGGAGCTTTCTTT.

The chain combines TRBV7-2 with TRBJ1-5, with 7 bases aligning to TRBD1. This CDR3 has 14 residues. Germline CDR1 reads SGHTA; CDR2 reads FQGNSA. After removal of 5 bases from V and 9 bases from J, the junction contained 10 bases not matched to a gene. The CDR3, as DNA: TGTGCCAGCAGCCGTTCTCAGGGGGAGCCGCCCCAGCATTTT. As protein: CASSRSQGEPPQHF.

The CDR3 loop reads CASSKAWGEQQPANYGYTF. CDR3 sequence (DNA): TGTGCCAGCAGCAAAGCTTGGGGGGAACAGCAACCGGCTAACTATGGCTACACCTTC. This rearrangement joins TRBV21-1 to TRBJ1-2. TRBV21-1 is a recognized pseudogene. This CDR3 is 19 amino acids long.

V is TRBV12-3 or TRBV12-4 and J is TRBJ2-5; tentatively, D is TRBD1 (5 bases). V was cut by 2 bases and J by 4 bases, with 8 bases left in between. The CDR3 length is 13 residues. CDR3 in DNA: TGTGCCAGCAGTTTATGGCAGGGAGAGACCCAGTACTTC. Its protein product is CASSLWQGETQYF.

The chain couples TRBV19 to TRBJ1-1; TRBD1 matches 8 bases. Germline CDR1 and CDR2: LNHDA and SQIVND (reference sequence). The CDR3 loop spans 14 amino acids. Losses at the gene ends were 6 bases for V and 3 bases for J; bases not matched to a gene: 6. CDR3 in amino acids: CASSHWTGHTEAFF. CDR3 DNA: TGTGCCAGTAGCCACTGGACAGGGCACACTGAAGCTTTCTTT.

V is TRBV27 and J is TRBJ2-5; 7 bases are a match to TRBD1. From germline, CDR1 is MNHEY and CDR2 SMNVEV (reference sequence). The CDR3 is made up of 14 amino acids. V dropped 5 bases and J dropped 1; count of bases not matched to a gene: 4. DNA for the CDR3: TGTGCCAGCAGTCTGACAGGGTTCCAAGAGACCCAGTACTTC. Residues: CASSLTGFQETQYF.

The gene calls are TRBV24-1 and TRBJ1-1; a possible D gene is TRBD1 (5 bases). The CDR3 consists of 15 residues. Between the trimmed V and J ends, which lost 2 bases and 4 bases, there was a span of 13 bases. Germline V lookup: CDR1 KGHDR, CDR2 SFDVKD. Here the CDR3 reads CATSDSQGGTTEAFF. For the CDR3, the DNA is TGTGCCACCAGTGATTCCCAGGGTGGTACCACTGAAGCTTTCTTT.

The rearrangement joins TRBV14 to TRBJ1-3, with D possibly being TRBD1 (6 bases). This CDR3 is built from 15 residues. The germline V gene encodes CDR1 SGHDN and CDR2 FVKESK. Trimming removed 4 bases from V and 4 bases from J, with 14 bases in between. CDR3 protein: CASSLTRGGGNTIYF. The CDR3 DNA follows: TGTGCCAGCAGCCTCACGAGGGGGGGAGGAAACACCATATATTTT.

In the case of this clone: The same CDR3 is also encoded by other DNA sequences in this sample. V and J are TRBV7-9 and TRBJ1-3; no reliable D call. V lost 3 bases to trimming and J lost 4 bases, with 7 bases between them. The CDR3 covers 13 residues. From germline, CDR1 is SEHNR and CDR2 FQNEAQ (reference sequence). CDR3 sequence (DNA): TGTGCCAGCAGCTTTGAGGAGGGAAACACCATATATTTT. Amino acid sequence: CASSFEEGNTIYF.

The rearrangement joins TRBV6-2 or TRBV6-3 to TRBJ1-2; 10 nucleotides align to TRBD1. This CDR3 region has 14 residues. The germline CDR1 and CDR2 sequences are MNHEY and SVGEGT. Germline trimming cut 6 bases from V and 6 bases from J; bases unmatched to any gene: 7. The CDR3 reads CASSPTGTGDGYTF. The CDR3 DNA sequence: TGTGCCAGCAGCCCCACCGGGACAGGGGATGGCTACACCTTC.

The table lists this clone with many counts. V is TRBV6-2 or TRBV6-3 and J is TRBJ2-5; 11 positions match TRBD2. The length of the CDR3 is 15 residues. V shed 6 bases and J 5 bases; nucleotides not matched to a gene: 8. CDR1 and CDR2 (germline): MNHEY, SVGEGT. The DNA of the CDR3 is TGTGCCAGCAGCCCACTAGCGGGAGTGGGGGAGACCCAGTACTTC. Amino acids: CASSPLAGVGETQYF.

This clone appeared a single time. The CDR3 sequence is CASSLDGSPGNTIYF. CDR3 coding DNA: TGCGCCAGCAGCTTGGACGGGTCCCCTGGAAACACCATATATTTT. The genes are TRBV5-1 and TRBJ1-3; D gene ambiguous. The CDR3 has 15 amino acids. Deletions cut 0 bases from V and 2 bases from J, with 9 bases between. The germline V gene has CDR1 SGHRS and CDR2 YFSETQ. Together with reference TRBV5-1 and TRBJ1-3, the CDR3 gives the full variable domain: KAGVTQTPRYLIKTRGQQVTLSCSPISGHRSVSWYQQTPGQGLQFLFEYFSETQRNKGNFPGRFSGRQFSNSRSEMNVSTLELGDSALYLCASSLDGSPGNTIYFGEGSWLTVV.

This clone occurred once. The chain is built from TRBV28 and TRBJ2-7; D possibly corresponds to TRBD2 (6 bases). V was cut by 6 bases and J by 1 base, with 16 bases left in between. CDR1 is MDHEN, CDR2 SYDVKM, per germline. This CDR3 has 15 amino acids. CDR3 in amino acids: CASSLARDFSYEQYF. The CDR3 DNA is TGTGCCAGCAGCCTCGCCCGGGACTTTTCCTACGAGCAGTACTTC.

The chain combines TRBV5-1 with TRBJ2-7; TRBD2 might be the D (5 bases). The CDR3 has 15 amino acids. CDR1 and CDR2 from the germline V gene are SGHRS and YFSETQ. V shed 0 bases and J shed 4 bases, with 14 bases lying between them. CDR3 bases: TGCGCCAGCAGCTTGGACGGACTCGGCGGGTACGAGCAGTACTTC. Its translation: CASSLDGLGGYEQYF.

This clone appeared a single time. This chain's CDR3 is CASSTTWSYEQYF. CDR3 coding DNA: TGTGCCAGCAGTACGACTTGGAGCTACGAGCAGTACTTC. This chain joins TRBV11-3 and TRBJ2-7; D is unclear. V was cut by 6 bases and J by 3 bases, with 12 bases left in between. CDR1 SGHNT and CDR2 YENEEA come from the germline V gene. CDR3 length: 13 residues.

CDR3 nucleotide sequence: TGTGGCTCGGGAGCGGGAAACACCATATATTTT. This codes for CGSGAGNTIYF. V is TRBV12-5 and J is TRBJ1-3; D ambiguous. Germline assignment: CDR1 LGHNT and CDR2 FRNRAP. The CDR3 is made up of 11 amino acids.

The chain joins TRBV25-1 to TRBJ1-4; TRBD1 matches at 10 bases. The germline CDR1 and CDR2 sequences are MGHDK and SYGVNS. V lost 3 bases to trimming and J lost 8 bases; unmatched junction nucleotides: 6. The CDR3 extends over 15 amino acids. In DNA, the CDR3 is TGTGCCAGCAGTGACCCGGGACAGGGGAGGGAAAAACTGTTTTTT. Its protein is CASSDPGQGREKLFF. Supplemented by reference TRBV25-1 and TRBJ1-4, the full variable domain reads EADIYQTPRYLVIGTGKKITLECSQTMGHDKMYWYQQDPGMELHLIHYSYGVNSTEKGDLSSESTVSRIRTEHFPLTLESARPSHTSQYLCASSDPGQGREKLFFGSGTQLSVL.

This clone was found a few times. This sequence joins TRBV2 and TRBJ1-2; possibly TRBD1 for D (5 bases). Looked up from germline, CDR1 is SNHLY and CDR2 is FYNNEI. Trimming removed 5 bases from V and 5 bases from J, with 15 bases in between. This CDR3 region has 14 residues. The CDR3 DNA sequence: TGTGCCAGCAGTTCAGGGTTTGTTGGGTATGGCTACACCTTC. Protein sequence: CASSSGFVGYGYTF.

This clone occurred once. This chain joins TRBV5-5 and TRBJ2-7, with 7 bases fitting TRBD2. Losses at the gene ends were 0 bases for V and 7 bases for J; bases not matched to a gene: 13. Per the germline V gene, CDR1 is SGHKS and CDR2 is YYEKEE (reference sequence). CDR3 length: 16 amino acids. The CDR3 bases are TGTGCCAGCAGCTTGGAGCTAGCGGAGGCCGGGAGGGAGCAGTACTTC. This encodes CASSLELAEAGREQYF. Looking up the rest from reference TRBV5-5 and TRBJ2-7 gives the full variable domain: DAGVTQSPTHLIKTRGQQVTLRCSPISGHKSVSWYQQVLGQGPQFIFQYYEKEERGRGNFPDRFSARQFPNYSSELNVNALLLGDSALYLCASSLELAEAGREQYFGPGTRLTVT.

This chain links TRBV11-3 with TRBJ2-7; no reliable D call. Trimming took 2 bases from V and 6 from J, leaving 8 bases between them. There are 12 residues in the CDR3. The V gene's germline CDR1 is SGHNT and CDR2 YENEEA. The CDR3 bases are TGTGCCAGCAGCTTACGAGCTGGCGAGCAGTACTTC. Its protein is CASSLRAGEQYF.

The chain couples TRBV7-8 to TRBJ1-6; D is uncertain. This CDR3 has 17 residues. V was cut by 5 bases and J by 4 bases, with 18 bases left in between. Germline CDR1 is SGHVS and CDR2 is FQNEAQ. The CDR3 protein is CASSPAVERSYNSPLHF. DNA for the CDR3: TGTGCCAGCAGCCCCGCGGTGGAGCGCTCTTATAATTCACCCCTCCACTTT.